One and the same sample provided the 30 T cell receptor beta chains below, sequenced in a study of STAT5B mutations in CD4+ large granular lymphocyte leukemia. Some clones are missing from TCRdb's copy, which holds only in-frame ones; the method was immunoSEQ multiplex PCR. Of about 26,000 clones in the sample, 65% to 80% are singletons; the top ten hold 1% to 1.4%. The sequenced sample consisted of CD4+ T cells from blood buffy coats. The receptors come from a human donor in good health.

The CDR3 sequence: CASSERGYSKKLFF. The CDR3 bases are TGTGCCAGCAGTGAAAGGGGGTACTCCAAAAAACTGTTTTTT. The gene calls are TRBV6-1 and TRBJ1-4; tentatively, D is TRBD1 (6 bases). V lost 2 bases and J lost 9, with 13 bases in between. Germline V gene lookup returns CDR1 MNHNS and CDR2 SASEGT. The CDR3 loop spans 14 amino acids.

V usage is TRBV7-2 and J usage is TRBJ2-4, with 11 bases lining up with TRBD2. CDR1 and CDR2 (germline): SGHTA, FQGNSA. V was clipped by 4 bases and J by 2 bases; unmatched bases: 7. CDR3 length: 17 amino acids. The CDR3 loop reads CASSYGLAGSTKNIQYF. CDR3 sequence (DNA): TGTGCCAGCAGCTACGGACTAGCGGGCTCTACCAAAAACATTCAGTACTTC.

This sequence joins TRBV28 and TRBJ1-2; D possibly corresponds to TRBD1 (5 bases). The CDR3 consists of 14 residues. V lost 7 bases, J lost 1 base, and 13 bases lay in between. From germline, CDR1 is MDHEN and CDR2 SYDVKM. CDR3 sequence reads: CASTWGGDNYGYTF. The CDR3 nucleotides are TGTGCCAGCACCTGGGGCGGAGATAACTATGGCTACACCTTC.

The V gene is TRBV10-3, the J gene TRBJ1-2; D is unclear. This CDR3 is built from 13 residues. Germline V gene sequence: CDR1 ENHRY, CDR2 SYGVKD. Deletions cut 7 bases from V and 7 bases from J, with 16 bases between. CDR3 residues: CAITGSPWGGYTF. CDR3 nucleotides: TGTGCCATCACCGGTTCTCCTTGGGGTGGCTACACCTTC.

This clone was seen only once. The J gene is TRBJ1-3, the V gene TRBV10-3, with TRBD1 matching over 7 bases. CDR1 and CDR2 (germline): ENHRY, SYGVKD. V dropped 3 bases and J dropped 0; count of bases not matched to a gene: 8. The CDR3 runs to 17 residues. CDR3 nucleotides: TGTGCCATCAGTGAATCTCAGGGGGGGTTCTCTGGAAACACCATATATTTT. It encodes CAISESQGGFSGNTIYF.

The genes are TRBV9 and TRBJ2-2; D possibly corresponds to TRBD1 (5 bases). The V and J ends lost 3 bases and 3 bases respectively, with 12 bases between them. Germline CDR1 is SGDLS and CDR2 is YYNGEE. This CDR3 spans 15 amino acids. For the CDR3, the DNA is TGTGCCAGCAGCGGGGTCGTAGGGGACACCGGGGAGCTGTTTTTT. This translates into CASSGVVGDTGELFF.

This clone was counted between two and nine times. The chain combines TRBV2 with TRBJ1-2, with a possible D match to TRBD1 (5 bases). There are 12 residues in the CDR3. CDR1 is SNHLY, CDR2 FYNNEI, per germline. V shed 6 bases and J shed 3 bases, with 8 bases lying between them. The CDR3 sequence is CASRGQDYGYTF. The CDR3 nucleotides are TGTGCCAGCAGGGGGCAAGACTATGGCTACACCTTC.

V usage is TRBV28 and J usage is TRBJ1-3; perhaps TRBD1 as D (5 bases). Germline V gene lookup returns CDR1 MDHEN and CDR2 SYDVKM. Trimming removed 7 bases at V and 2 bases at J, with 15 bases between. The CDR3 length is 15 residues. The CDR3 sequence: CASTLRDSPGNTIYF. Here the CDR3 DNA reads TGTGCCAGCACCCTAAGGGACTCCCCTGGAAACACCATATATTTT.

This clone occurred a few times. The chain has TRBV28 and TRBJ1-1; 9 bases fit TRBD1. Germline lookup yields CDR1 MDHEN and CDR2 SYDVKM. V was pared by 7 bases and J by 6 bases, with 12 bases of the junction left unmatched. The CDR3 runs 15 residues. CDR3 DNA sequence: TGTGCCAGCATACCCCCACAGGGGGCGGCTGCTGAAGCTTTCTTT. Residues: CASIPPQGAAAEAFF.

The V and J genes are TRBV19 and TRBJ2-6; maybe TRBD2 (5 bases). Germline values: CDR1 LNHDA, CDR2 SQIVND (reference sequence). The CDR3 has 15 amino acids. Trimming left V 3 bases short and J 0 bases short, with 6 bases between. In DNA, the CDR3 is TGTGCCAGTAGTATTGGGAGCTCTGGGGCCAACGTCCTGACTTTC. This encodes CASSIGSSGANVLTF. Combining the CDR3 with reference TRBV19 and TRBJ2-6 gives the whole variable domain DGGITQSPKYLFRKEGQNVTLSCEQNLNHDAMYWYRQDPGQGLRLIYYSQIVNDFQKGDIAEGYSVSREKKESFPLTVTSAQKNPTAFYLCASSIGSSGANVLTFGAGSRLTVL.

V gene TRBV11-2 combines with J gene TRBJ1-1; the D is unclear. V lost 5 bases and J lost 0, with 10 bases in between. In germline, CDR1 is SGHAT, CDR2 FQNNGV. The CDR3 contains 14 residues. The CDR3 sequence is CASSPRTVNTEAFF. The DNA of the CDR3 is TGTGCCAGCAGCCCGAGAACAGTGAACACTGAAGCTTTCTTT.

This clone appeared a few times. The V call is TRBV28, the J call TRBJ1-5; D is ambiguous. The germline V gene encodes CDR1 MDHEN and CDR2 SYDVKM. V lost 6 bases, J lost 7 bases, and 10 bases lay in between. The CDR3 runs 12 residues. For the CDR3, the DNA is TGTGCCAGCAGGGGATCACAGCAGCCCCAGCATTTT. Residues: CASRGSQQPQHF.

The chain is built from TRBV6-5 and TRBJ2-7; 11 nucleotides line up with TRBD2. This CDR3 has 14 residues. V shed 5 bases and J 6 bases; nucleotides not matched to a gene: 6. Germline-derived CDR1 and CDR2 are MNHEY and SVGAGI. The CDR3 DNA follows: TGTGCCAGCAGTGTAGCGGGGGGGCAAAGCGAGCAGTACGTC. It translates to CASSVAGGQSEQYV.

The chain carries TRBV5-1 and TRBJ2-3, with unresolved D. V lost 0 bases and J 0 bases, leaving 8 bases between the germline ends. The CDR3 has 15 amino acids. CDR1 and CDR2 from the germline V gene are SGHRS and YFSETQ. CDR3 DNA sequence: TGCGCCAGCAGCTTGGAGGGCAGAAGCACAGATACGCAGTATTTT. It translates to CASSLEGRSTDTQYF.

The chain has TRBV4-2 and TRBJ2-2, with a tentative D call TRBD2 (6 bases). Germline assignment: CDR1 LGHNA and CDR2 YNFKEQ. The CDR3 spans 17 residues. The V and J ends lost 4 bases and 0 bases respectively, with 15 bases between them. The CDR3 bases are TGTGCCAGCAGCCCTGTCACCCTAGCGTCGAACACCGGGGAGCTGTTTTTT. Translation gives CASSPVTLASNTGELFF.

This clone was recorded once. V is TRBV5-1 and J is TRBJ1-5, with TRBD1 as a possible D gene (6 bases). V dropped 0 bases and J dropped 5 bases, with 9 bases sitting between them. Germline loops: CDR1 SGHRS, CDR2 YFSETQ. The CDR3 has 14 residues. The CDR3 loop reads CASSLGGGDQPQHF. The CDR3 region has the DNA TGCGCCAGCAGCTTGGGGGGGGGCGATCAGCCCCAGCATTTT.

The V call is TRBV6-4, the J call TRBJ2-3; D gene ambiguous. With 2 bases removed from V and 0 bases from J, the gap between germline ends came to 12 bases. Per germline, CDR1 MRHNA and CDR2 SNTAGT. The CDR3 is 16 amino acids. CDR3: CASSDQAETSTDTQYF. In nucleotides, the CDR3 is TGTGCCAGCAGTGACCAGGCGGAGACTAGCACAGATACGCAGTATTTT.

The chain couples TRBV28 to TRBJ1-2, with 7 nucleotides matching TRBD1. There are 14 residues in the CDR3. J gave up 0 bases and V 6 bases, and 4 bases lay outside the gene matches. Looked up from germline, CDR1 is MDHEN and CDR2 is SYDVKM. The CDR3 sequence is CASSTGVTNYGYTF. CDR3 in DNA: TGTGCCAGCAGCACAGGGGTAACTAACTATGGCTACACCTTC.

CDR3 coding DNA: TGTGCCAGCAGTTTCCGGGACATCACAGATACGCAGTATTTT. It yields the protein CASSFRDITDTQYF. The V gene is TRBV28, the J gene TRBJ2-3, with a weak D call TRBD1 (6 bases). CDR3 length: 14 amino acids. The germline V and J ends were trimmed by 3 bases and 2 bases, with 9 bases remaining between them. The V gene's germline CDR1 is MDHEN and CDR2 SYDVKM. The entire variable domain, with the rest obtained from reference TRBV28 and TRBJ2-3, is as follows: DVKVTQSSRYLVKRTGEKVFLECVQDMDHENMFWYRQDPGLGLRLIYFSYDVKMKEKGDIPEGYSVSREKKERFSLILESASTNQTSMYLCASSFRDITDTQYFGPGTRLTVL.

DNA for the CDR3: TGTGCCAGCAGCCTCGTCGTGGAGAATGGCTACACCTTC. Residues: CASSLVVENGYTF. The rearrangement uses TRBV9 and TRBJ1-2; no definite D call. Germline lookup yields CDR1 SGDLS and CDR2 YYNGEE. The CDR3 has 13 amino acids. Trimming took off 4 bases at V and 6 bases at J, with 13 bases between the two ends.

This clone showed up just once. CDR3 coding DNA: TGTGCCAGTAGTACGTCCCGGGACCTTACCGGGGAGCTGTTTTTT. Its translation is CASSTSRDLTGELFF. The chain recombines TRBV19 with TRBJ2-2, with D perhaps matching TRBD1 or TRBD2 (5 bases each). This CDR3 has 15 amino acids. Trimming stripped 4 bases from V and 5 bases from J, with 14 bases between. The germline CDR1 and CDR2 sequences are LNHDA and SQIVND (reference sequence).

V is TRBV16 and J is TRBJ1-1; 9 bases line up with TRBD1. The CDR3 consists of 15 residues. The germline gives CDR1 KGHSY, CDR2 FQNENV. V was clipped by 1 base and J by 2 bases; unmatched bases: 2. CDR3 sequence (DNA): TGTGCCAGCAGCCAATTGGACAGGGGTAACACTGAAGCTTTCTTT. It encodes CASSQLDRGNTEAFF.

This chain links TRBV7-9 with TRBJ1-4; 9 positions agree with TRBD1. Germline V CDR1 and CDR2: SEHNR, FQNEAQ (reference sequence). This CDR3 has 17 residues. V was clipped by 5 bases and J by 1 base; unmatched bases: 8. The CDR3 protein is CASSPSTGQGTNEKLFF. For the CDR3, the DNA is TGTGCCAGCAGCCCCTCGACGGGACAGGGAACTAATGAAAAACTGTTTTTT.

CDR3 loop: CASRGDNRIGYTF. CDR3 sequence (DNA): TGTGCCAGCAGGGGGGACAATCGTATAGGCTACACCTTC. The chain couples TRBV27 to TRBJ1-2; tentatively, D is TRBD1 (6 bases). The CDR3 runs to 13 residues. CDR1 is MNHEY, CDR2 SMNVEV, per germline (reference sequence). The V end lost 6 bases, the J end lost 8 bases, and 16 bases lay between the germline ends.

The chain is built from TRBV4-2 and TRBJ2-5; 10 bases agree with TRBD2. Germline values: CDR1 LGHNA, CDR2 YNFKEQ. This CDR3 is 18 amino acids long. V was clipped by 1 base and J by 5 bases; unmatched bases: 13. The CDR3 nucleotides read TGTGCCAGCAGCCAAGGGTCCCAGCGGGGGGGCAGGTGGGAGACCCAGTACTTC. Amino acids: CASSQGSQRGGRWETQYF.

This chain joins TRBV28 and TRBJ1-1; D remains ambiguous. V was cut by 8 bases and J by 4 bases, with 17 bases left in between. Germline lookup yields CDR1 MDHEN and CDR2 SYDVKM. The CDR3 sequence is 14 residues long. The CDR3 loop reads CASSRQSSSTEAFF. The CDR3 DNA sequence: TGTGCCAGCTCTCGGCAGTCTAGTAGCACTGAAGCTTTCTTT.

The rearrangement links TRBV5-1 to TRBJ1-3; a weak D match, TRBD1 (5 bases). The CDR3 has 14 residues. V was cut by 0 bases and J by 6 bases, with 10 bases left in between. Germline-derived CDR1 and CDR2 are SGHRS and YFSETQ. CDR3 protein: CASSLDGGTNTIYF. CDR3 nucleotide sequence: TGCGCCAGCAGCTTGGATGGGGGGACAAACACCATATATTTT.

This clone was counted a single time. This sequence joins TRBV7-6 and TRBJ2-6; no clear D. The germline V gene encodes CDR1 SGHVS and CDR2 FNYEAQ. The CDR3 has 16 amino acids. The V and J ends lost 1 base and 0 bases respectively, with 7 bases between them. DNA for the CDR3: TGTGCCAGCAGCTTAGGTCGCTCCTCTGGGGCCAACGTCCTGACTTTC. It codes for CASSLGRSSGANVLTF.

The rearrangement links TRBV5-1 to TRBJ1-2; a weak D match, TRBD1 (6 bases). The length of the CDR3 is 16 residues. V was clipped by 0 bases and J by 1 base, with 13 bases between them. Germline V gives CDR1 SGHRS, CDR2 YFSETQ. Here the CDR3 reads CASSLGTRGVNYGYTF. Here the CDR3 DNA reads TGCGCCAGCAGCTTGGGCACAAGGGGGGTTAACTATGGCTACACCTTC. Full variable domain (remainder filled in from reference TRBV5-1 and TRBJ1-2): KAGVTQTPRYLIKTRGQQVTLSCSPISGHRSVSWYQQTPGQGLQFLFEYFSETQRNKGNFPGRFSGRQFSNSRSEMNVSTLELGDSALYLCASSLGTRGVNYGYTFGSGTRLTVV.

The J gene is TRBJ1-1, the V gene TRBV19, with D possibly matching TRBD1 (6 bases). V was shortened by 7 bases and J by 12 bases, with 33 bases between the two germline ends. Per germline, CDR1 LNHDA and CDR2 SQIVND (reference sequence). The CDR3 length is 17 residues. In DNA form, the CDR3 reads TGTGCCAGTAACAATGTCCCCCCGGAACCGGGCCCAGGGGATTCTTTCTTT. Translated: CASNNVPPEPGPGDSFF.